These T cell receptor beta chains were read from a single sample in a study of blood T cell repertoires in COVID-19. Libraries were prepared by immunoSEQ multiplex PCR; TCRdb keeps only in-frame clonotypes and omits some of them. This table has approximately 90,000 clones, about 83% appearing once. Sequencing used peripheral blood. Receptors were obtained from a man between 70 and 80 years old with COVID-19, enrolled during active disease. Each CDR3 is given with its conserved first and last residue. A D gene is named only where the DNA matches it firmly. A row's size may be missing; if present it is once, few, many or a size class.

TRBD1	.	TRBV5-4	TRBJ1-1	TGTGCCAGCAGCCTCGCAGGGGGCTCGGACACTGAAGCTTTCTTT	CASSLAGGSDTEAFF
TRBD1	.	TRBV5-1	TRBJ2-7	TGCGCCAGCAGCTTGAATCCGGGACAGGGCTACGAGCAGTACTTC	CASSLNPGQGYEQYF
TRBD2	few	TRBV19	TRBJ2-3	TGTGCCAGTAGCCCCGGGGGAGGGTCAACAGATACGCAGTATTTT	CASSPGGGSTDTQYF
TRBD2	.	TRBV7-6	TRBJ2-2	TGTGCCAGCAGCTTAGCTAGCGGGAGGGGCACCGGGGAGCTGTTTTTT	CASSLASGRGTGELFF
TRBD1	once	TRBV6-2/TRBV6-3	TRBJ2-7	TGTGCCAGCAGTTCACGGACAGGGTGGTCCTACGAGCAGTACTTC	CASSSRTGWSYEQYF
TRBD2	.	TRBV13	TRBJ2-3	TGTGCCAGCAGCTCTCGACCGGGGGGAGATACGCAGTATTTT	CASSSRPGGDTQYF
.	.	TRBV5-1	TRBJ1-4	TGCGCCAGCAGCTTGGGGGCAGGGGCAACAACTAATGAAAAACTGTTTTTT	CASSLGAGATTNEKLFF
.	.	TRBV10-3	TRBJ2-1	TGTGCCATCAGTTTGGGAGACTCCTACAATGAGCAGTTCTTC	CAISLGDSYNEQFF
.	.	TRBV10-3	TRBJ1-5	TGTGCCATCAGTGCCGGGGAAGGTCAGCTTTATAGCAATCAGCCCCAGCATTTT	CAISAGEGQLYSNQPQHF
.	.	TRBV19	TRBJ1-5	TGTGCCAGTAGGACAGGTTCTTTCGGTAATCAGCCCCAGCATTTT	CASRTGSFGNQPQHF
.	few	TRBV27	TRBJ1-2	TGTGCCAGCAGTTTATTTGGACAGAACTATGGCTACACCTTC	CASSLFGQNYGYTF
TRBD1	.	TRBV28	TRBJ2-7	TGTGCCAGCAGTTTATTATCCGGGACAGGGTTCCGTTACGAGCAGTACTTC	CASSLLSGTGFRYEQYF
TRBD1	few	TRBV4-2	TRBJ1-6	TGTGCCAGCAGCCAAAATCGAGCCGGGACAGTCAATTCACCCCTCCACTTT	CASSQNRAGTVNSPLHF